Below are 14 T cell receptor beta chains sequenced from a single sample in a study of CD8 T cells in ankylosing spondylitis. General study findings and limits: For ankylosing spondylitis blood, a TCR beta motif of 8 or 9 highly homologous variants appeared characteristic.

Antigens for these TCRs are unknown. TCRdb re-called the 5' RACE reads through MiXCR, storing one row per CDR3 protein. This repertoire shows around 770,000 distinct CDR3 sequences, 10% to 15% found once; its top ten account for under 0.6%. Sequencing used blood, either unsorted or a sorted T cell fraction (not recorded which). Source of these receptors: a male donor with ankylosing spondylitis.

This clonotype has just a few counts. The genes are TRBV29-1 and TRBJ2-3, with D perhaps matching TRBD2 (8 bases). Per the germline V gene, CDR1 is SQVTM and CDR2 is ANQGSEA. V was cut by 6 bases and J by 3 bases, with 16 bases left in between. The CDR3 is 14 residues long. The CDR3 reads CSVQGVAGTDTQYF. The CDR3 coding sequence is TGCAGCGTCCAGGGGGTAGCGGGAACAGATACGCAGTATTTT.

The sample holds a few counts of this clonotype. This chain joins TRBV20-1 and TRBJ2-7; 12 nucleotides line up with TRBD2. Germline values: CDR1 DFQATT, CDR2 SNEGSKA (reference sequence). The CDR3 is 17 amino acids. The ends lost 6 bases at V and 3 bases at J; junction bases unmatched: 15. CDR3 protein: CSAEGRLAGVSFYEQYF. The CDR3 DNA reads as TGCAGTGCCGAAGGAAGACTAGCGGGAGTTAGCTTCTACGAGCAGTACTTC.

V usage is TRBV20-1 and J usage is TRBJ2-3; D might be TRBD2 (6 bases). The V gene's germline CDR1 is DFQATT and CDR2 SNEGSKA (reference sequence). Trimming left V 0 bases short and J 2 bases short, with 15 bases between. The CDR3 has 16 residues. CDR3 loop: CSARDWRDPPTDTQYF. DNA for the CDR3: TGCAGTGCTAGAGATTGGCGGGACCCACCCACAGATACGCAGTATTTT.

The chain links TRBV7-8 to TRBJ1-1; 9 positions agree with TRBD1. The germline CDR1 and CDR2 sequences are SGHVS and FQNEAQ. The V and J ends lost 5 bases and 6 bases, in that order; junction bases with no gene match: 10. The CDR3 length is 15 residues. CDR3 region: CASSLWTGEVSEAFF. DNA for the CDR3: TGTGCCAGCAGCCTTTGGACAGGGGAGGTCTCTGAAGCTTTCTTT.

The V and J genes are TRBV10-3 and TRBJ2-1, with a possible D match to TRBD2 (5 bases). Germline CDR1 reads ENHRY; CDR2 reads SYGVKD. V was pared by 7 bases and J by 8 bases, with 12 bases between. This CDR3 contains 12 residues. The CDR3 DNA reads as TGTGCCATCACCTCCGGACTCGATGAGCAGTTCTTC. This translates into CAITSGLDEQFF.

The V call is TRBV4-2, the J call TRBJ2-5, with 14 bases aligning to TRBD2. The V gene's germline CDR1 is LGHNA and CDR2 YNFKEQ. This CDR3 contains 15 residues. With 6 bases clipped from V and 9 bases from J, the junction kept 9 bases outside the gene matches. Written as DNA, the CDR3 is TGTGCCAGCAGAGGCACCGGACTAGCGGGGGGATCCCAGTACTTC. Protein product: CASRGTGLAGGSQYF.

The DNA for the CDR3 is TGCAGTGCTGAGCCTTTGCGGGGGGGCAGTAATGAGCAGTTCTTC. Its protein is CSAEPLRGGSNEQFF. J is TRBJ2-1 and V is TRBV20-1; 9 nucleotides agree with TRBD2. The CDR3 contains 15 residues. Germline trimming cut 5 bases from V and 7 bases from J; bases unmatched to any gene: 12. CDR1 DFQATT and CDR2 SNEGSKA come from the germline V gene (reference sequence).

The V and J genes are TRBV20-1 and TRBJ2-3, with TRBD2 as a possible D gene (6 bases). CDR3 size: 14 residues. Germline values: CDR1 DFQATT, CDR2 SNEGSKA (reference sequence). V lost 5 bases, J lost 4 bases, and 16 bases lay in between. The CDR3 region has the DNA TGCAGTGCTCTACGGTCGGGAGTGGCAGATACGCAGTATTTT. Translating it yields CSALRSGVADTQYF.

The chain couples TRBV6-5 to TRBJ2-3, with D perhaps matching TRBD1 or TRBD2 (5 bases each). V shed 1 base and J shed 3 bases, with 14 bases lying between them. CDR1 and CDR2 (germline): MNHEY, SVGAGI. The CDR3 spans 16 residues. In DNA, the CDR3 is TGTGCCAGCAGTTACTTCGGGGCTAGAGCTACAGATACGCAGTATTTT. Its protein is CASSYFGARATDTQYF.

This clonotype was seen a handful of times. The chain recombines TRBV20-1 with TRBJ1-2, with TRBD1 matching over 9 bases. V lost 7 bases, J lost 4 bases, and 4 bases stayed unmatched. CDR1 and CDR2 (germline): DFQATT, SNEGSKA (reference sequence). The CDR3 loop spans 12 amino acids. The CDR3 is CSVWTGAYGYTF. Here the CDR3 DNA reads TGCAGTGTATGGACAGGGGCCTATGGCTACACCTTC.

The V and J genes are TRBV20-1 and TRBJ1-5; a possible D gene is TRBD1 (5 bases). V lost 7 bases to trimming and J lost 5 bases, with 12 bases between them. The CDR3 is 12 residues long. Germline V gives CDR1 DFQATT, CDR2 SNEGSKA (reference sequence). CDR3 sequence (DNA): TGCAGTGTGGGGGTGTTGGATCAGCCCCAGCATTTT. Its translation is CSVGVLDQPQHF.

The chain couples TRBV6-5 to TRBJ2-2, with D uncertain. Germline-derived CDR1 and CDR2 are MNHEY and SVGAGI. This CDR3 region has 13 residues. V lost 2 bases to trimming and J lost 5 bases, with 6 bases between them. The CDR3 region is CASSYIRTGELFF. DNA of the CDR3: TGTGCCAGCAGTTACATCAGGACCGGGGAGCTGTTTTTT.

This clonotype showed up just a few times. The chain has TRBV7-2 and TRBJ1-5; TRBD1 might be the D (6 bases). The CDR3 extends over 15 amino acids. V lost 3 bases, J lost 5 bases, and 14 bases lay in between. Germline loops: CDR1 SGHTA, CDR2 FQGNSA. The CDR3 protein is CASSLVGGPDQPQHF. CDR3 nucleotides: TGTGCCAGCAGCTTGGTCGGGGGGCCGGATCAGCCCCAGCATTTT.

This clonotype was recorded a few times. The gene calls are TRBV7-2 and TRBJ2-5, with D possibly matching TRBD2 (5 bases). Between the trimmed V and J ends, which lost 1 base and 4 bases, there was a span of 10 bases. The CDR3 runs 14 residues. Germline CDR1 SGHTA, CDR2 FQGNSA. The CDR3 DNA reads TGTGCCAGCAGCTTAGGTTTAGCGCTAGAGACCCAGTACTTC. Translation: CASSLGLALETQYF. Together with reference TRBV7-2 and TRBJ2-5, the CDR3 gives the full variable domain: GAGVSQSPSNKVTEKGKDVELRCDPISGHTALYWYRQSLGQGLEFLIYFQGNSAPDKSGLPSDRFSAERTGGSVSTLTIQRTQQEDSAVYLCASSLGLALETQYFGPGTRLLVL.